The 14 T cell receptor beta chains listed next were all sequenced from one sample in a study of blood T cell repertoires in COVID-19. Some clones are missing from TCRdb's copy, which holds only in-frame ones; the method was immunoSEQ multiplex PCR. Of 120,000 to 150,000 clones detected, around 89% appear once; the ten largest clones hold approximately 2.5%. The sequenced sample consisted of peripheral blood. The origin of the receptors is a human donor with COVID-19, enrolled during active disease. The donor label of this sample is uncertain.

The CDR3 here is CASSHLTPYRGRADGYTF. CDR3 DNA: TGTGCCAGCAGCCATCTTACTCCCTACAGGGGCCGGGCGGATGGCTACACCTTC. The chain couples TRBV7-2 to TRBJ1-2, with TRBD1 identical over 7 bases. The CDR3 length is 18 residues. In germline, CDR1 is SGHTA, CDR2 FQGNSA. V lost 5 bases, J lost 6 bases, and 21 bases stayed unmatched.

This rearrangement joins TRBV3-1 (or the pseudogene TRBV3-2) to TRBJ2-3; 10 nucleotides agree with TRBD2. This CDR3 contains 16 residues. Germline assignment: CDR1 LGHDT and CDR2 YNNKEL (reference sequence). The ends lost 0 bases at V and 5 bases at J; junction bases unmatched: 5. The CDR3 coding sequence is TGTGCCAGCAGCCAAGATCCAGCGGGGGGGATAGATACGCAGTATTTT. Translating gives CASSQDPAGGIDTQYF.

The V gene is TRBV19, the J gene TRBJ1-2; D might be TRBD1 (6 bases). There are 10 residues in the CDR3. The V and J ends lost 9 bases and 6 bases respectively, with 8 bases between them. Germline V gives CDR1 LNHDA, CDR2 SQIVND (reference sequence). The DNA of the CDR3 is TGTGCCAGGCACAGGGATGGCTACACCTTC. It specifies CARHRDGYTF.

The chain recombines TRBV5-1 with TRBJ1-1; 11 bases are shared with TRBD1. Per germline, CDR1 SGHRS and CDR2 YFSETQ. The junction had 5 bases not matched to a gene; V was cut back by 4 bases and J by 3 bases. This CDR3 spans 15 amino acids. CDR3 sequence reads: CASSVRDRGYTEAFF. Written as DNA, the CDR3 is TGCGCCAGCAGCGTCCGGGACAGGGGGTACACTGAAGCTTTCTTT.

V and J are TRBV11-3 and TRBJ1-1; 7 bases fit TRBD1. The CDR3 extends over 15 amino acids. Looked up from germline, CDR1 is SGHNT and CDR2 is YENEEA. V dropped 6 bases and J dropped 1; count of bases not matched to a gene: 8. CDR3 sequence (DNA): TGTGCCAGCAGTAAAGAGGGGGCAGGGAACACTGAAGCTTTCTTT. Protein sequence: CASSKEGAGNTEAFF.

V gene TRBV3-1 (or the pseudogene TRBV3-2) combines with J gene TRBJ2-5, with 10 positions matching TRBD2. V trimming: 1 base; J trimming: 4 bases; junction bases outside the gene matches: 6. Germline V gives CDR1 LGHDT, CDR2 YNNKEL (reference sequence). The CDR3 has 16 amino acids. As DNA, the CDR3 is TGTGCCAGCAGCCAAGCTTTAGCGGGAGGAACAGAGACCCAGTACTTC. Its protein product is CASSQALAGGTETQYF.

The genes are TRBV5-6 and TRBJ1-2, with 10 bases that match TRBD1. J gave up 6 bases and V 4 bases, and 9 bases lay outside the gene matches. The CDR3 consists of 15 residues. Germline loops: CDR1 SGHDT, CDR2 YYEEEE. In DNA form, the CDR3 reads TGTGCCAGCAGCACACGGGACAGGGGTAAACATGGCTACACCTTC. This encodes CASSTRDRGKHGYTF.

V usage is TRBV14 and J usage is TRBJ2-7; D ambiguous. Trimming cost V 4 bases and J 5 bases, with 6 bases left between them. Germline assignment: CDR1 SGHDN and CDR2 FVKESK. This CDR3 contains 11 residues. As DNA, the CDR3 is TGTGCCAGCAGCCGTTTCGACGAGCAGTACTTC. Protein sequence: CASSRFDEQYF.

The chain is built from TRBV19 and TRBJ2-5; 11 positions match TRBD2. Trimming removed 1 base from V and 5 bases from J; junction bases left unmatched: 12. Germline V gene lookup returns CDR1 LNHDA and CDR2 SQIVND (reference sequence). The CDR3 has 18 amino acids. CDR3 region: CASSIALRASGRTETQYF. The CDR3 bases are TGTGCCAGTAGTATAGCACTGCGGGCTAGCGGGAGGACGGAGACCCAGTACTTC. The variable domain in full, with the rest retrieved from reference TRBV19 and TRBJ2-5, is DGGITQSPKYLFRKEGQNVTLSCEQNLNHDAMYWYRQDPGQGLRLIYYSQIVNDFQKGDIAEGYSVSREKKESFPLTVTSAQKNPTAFYLCASSIALRASGRTETQYFGPGTRLLVL.

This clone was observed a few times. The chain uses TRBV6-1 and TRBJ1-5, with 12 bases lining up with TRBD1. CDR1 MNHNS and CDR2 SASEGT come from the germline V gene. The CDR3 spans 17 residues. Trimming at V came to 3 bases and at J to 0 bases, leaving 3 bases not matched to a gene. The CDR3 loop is CASSEGTGGFSNQPQHF. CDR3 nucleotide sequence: TGTGCCAGCAGTGAGGGGACAGGGGGCTTTAGCAATCAGCCCCAGCATTTT.

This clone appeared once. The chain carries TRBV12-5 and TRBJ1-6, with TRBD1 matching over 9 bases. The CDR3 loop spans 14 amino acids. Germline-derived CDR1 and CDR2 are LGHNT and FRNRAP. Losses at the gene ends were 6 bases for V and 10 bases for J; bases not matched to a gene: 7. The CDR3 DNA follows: TGTGCTAGTGGCCCCGGGACAGGGCTCTCACCCCTCCACTTT. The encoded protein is CASGPGTGLSPLHF.

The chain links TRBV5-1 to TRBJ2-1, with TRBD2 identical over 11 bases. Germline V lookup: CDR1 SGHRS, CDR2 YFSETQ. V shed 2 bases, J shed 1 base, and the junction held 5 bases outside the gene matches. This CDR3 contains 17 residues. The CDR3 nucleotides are TGCGCCAGCAGCTTACCCACTAGCGGGGGTTCCTACAATGAGCAGTTCTTC. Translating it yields CASSLPTSGGSYNEQFF.

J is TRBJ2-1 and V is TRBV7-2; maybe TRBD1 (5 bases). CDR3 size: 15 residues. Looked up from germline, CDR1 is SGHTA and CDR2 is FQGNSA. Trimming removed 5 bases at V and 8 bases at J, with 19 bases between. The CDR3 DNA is TGTGCCAGCAGCCGCTCCGGGCAGGGAAGCGATGAGCAGTTCTTC. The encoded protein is CASSRSGQGSDEQFF.

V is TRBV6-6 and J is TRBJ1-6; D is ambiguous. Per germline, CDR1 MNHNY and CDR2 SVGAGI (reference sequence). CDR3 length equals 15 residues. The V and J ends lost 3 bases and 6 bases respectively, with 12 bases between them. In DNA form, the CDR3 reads TGTGCCAGCAGTTATTCCGGGGTACTTAATTCACCCCTCCACTTT. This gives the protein CASSYSGVLNSPLHF.